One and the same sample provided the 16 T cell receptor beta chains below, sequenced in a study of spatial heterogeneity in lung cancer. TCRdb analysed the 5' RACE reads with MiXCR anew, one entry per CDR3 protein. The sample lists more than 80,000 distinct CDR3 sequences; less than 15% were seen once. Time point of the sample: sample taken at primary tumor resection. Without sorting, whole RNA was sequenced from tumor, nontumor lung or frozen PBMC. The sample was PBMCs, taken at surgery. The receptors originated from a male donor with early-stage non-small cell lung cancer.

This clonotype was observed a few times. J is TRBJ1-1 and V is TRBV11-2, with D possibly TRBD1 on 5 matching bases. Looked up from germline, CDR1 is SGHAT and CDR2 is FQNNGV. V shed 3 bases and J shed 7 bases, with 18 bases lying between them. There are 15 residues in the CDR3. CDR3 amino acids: CASSLGDRGPREAFF. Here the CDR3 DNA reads TGTGCCAGCAGCTTGGGAGACAGAGGCCCTCGTGAAGCTTTCTTT.

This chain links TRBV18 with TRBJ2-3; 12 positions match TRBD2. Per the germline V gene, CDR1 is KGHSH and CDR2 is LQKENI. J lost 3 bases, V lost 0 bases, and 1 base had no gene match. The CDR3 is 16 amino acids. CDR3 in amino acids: CASSPPGLAGTDTQYF. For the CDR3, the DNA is TGTGCCAGCTCACCACCAGGACTAGCGGGAACAGATACGCAGTATTTT.

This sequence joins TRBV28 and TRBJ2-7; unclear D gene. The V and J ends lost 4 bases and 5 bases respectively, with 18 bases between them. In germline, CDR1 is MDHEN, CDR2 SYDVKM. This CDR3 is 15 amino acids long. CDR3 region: CASSSSGLGLDEQYF. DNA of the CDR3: TGTGCCAGCAGTTCCTCGGGCCTAGGGCTGGACGAGCAGTACTTC.

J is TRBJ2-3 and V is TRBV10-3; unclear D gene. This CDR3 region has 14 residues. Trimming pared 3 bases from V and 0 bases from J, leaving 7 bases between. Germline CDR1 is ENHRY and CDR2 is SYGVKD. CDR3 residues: CAISESTSTDTQYF. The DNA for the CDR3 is TGTGCCATCAGTGAAAGTACTAGCACAGATACGCAGTATTTT.

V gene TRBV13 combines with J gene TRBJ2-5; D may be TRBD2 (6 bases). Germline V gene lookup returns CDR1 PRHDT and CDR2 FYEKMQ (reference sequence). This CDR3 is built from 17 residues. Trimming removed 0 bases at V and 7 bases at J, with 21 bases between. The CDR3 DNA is TGTGCCAGCAGCTTAGGCCTAGCTAGCGATCGGATCGGGACCCAGTACTTC. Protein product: CASSLGLASDRIGTQYF.

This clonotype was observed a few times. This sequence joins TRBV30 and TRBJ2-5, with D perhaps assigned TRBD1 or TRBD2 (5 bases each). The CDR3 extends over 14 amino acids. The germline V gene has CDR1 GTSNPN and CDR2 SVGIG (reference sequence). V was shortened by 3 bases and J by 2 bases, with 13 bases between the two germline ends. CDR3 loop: CAWSRDLTQETQYF. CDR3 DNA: TGTGCCTGGAGCCGGGACCTAACACAAGAGACCCAGTACTTC.

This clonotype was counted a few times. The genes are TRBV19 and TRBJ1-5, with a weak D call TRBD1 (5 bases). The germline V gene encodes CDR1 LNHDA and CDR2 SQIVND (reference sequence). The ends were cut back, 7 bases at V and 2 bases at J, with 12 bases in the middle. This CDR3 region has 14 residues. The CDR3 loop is CASTWGVGNQPQHF. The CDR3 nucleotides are TGTGCCAGTACCTGGGGGGTAGGCAATCAGCCCCAGCATTTT.

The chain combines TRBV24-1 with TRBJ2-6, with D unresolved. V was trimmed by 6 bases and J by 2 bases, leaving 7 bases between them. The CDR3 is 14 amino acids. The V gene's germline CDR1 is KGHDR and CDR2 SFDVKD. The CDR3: CATSIGPGANVLTF. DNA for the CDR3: TGTGCCACCAGTATCGGGCCTGGGGCCAACGTCCTGACTTTC.

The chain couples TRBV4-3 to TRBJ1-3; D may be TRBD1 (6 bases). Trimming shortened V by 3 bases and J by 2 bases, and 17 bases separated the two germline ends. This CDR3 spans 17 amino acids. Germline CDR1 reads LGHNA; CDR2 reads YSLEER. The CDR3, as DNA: TGCGCCAGCAGCCATATAAGGGACACATCGGCTGGAAACACCATATATTTT. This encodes CASSHIRDTSAGNTIYF.

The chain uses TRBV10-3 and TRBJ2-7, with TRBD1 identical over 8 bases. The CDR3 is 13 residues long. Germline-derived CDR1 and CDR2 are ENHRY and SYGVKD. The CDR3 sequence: CTTLKVDRAELYF. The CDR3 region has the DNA TGTACCACCTTAAAAGTGGACAGGGCCGAACTGTACTTC.

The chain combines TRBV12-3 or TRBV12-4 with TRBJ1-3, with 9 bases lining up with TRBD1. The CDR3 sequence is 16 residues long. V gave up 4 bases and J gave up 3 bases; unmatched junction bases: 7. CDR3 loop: CASSSPGTGSGNTIYF. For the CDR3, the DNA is TGTGCCAGCAGTTCTCCCGGGACAGGGAGTGGAAACACCATATATTTT.

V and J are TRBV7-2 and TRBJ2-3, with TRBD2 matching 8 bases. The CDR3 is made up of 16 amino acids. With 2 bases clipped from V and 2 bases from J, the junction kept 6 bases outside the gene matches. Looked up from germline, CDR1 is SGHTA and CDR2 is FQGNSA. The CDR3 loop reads CASSLQGAGATDTQYF. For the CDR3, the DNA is TGTGCCAGCAGCTTACAGGGAGCGGGGGCCACAGATACGCAGTATTTT.

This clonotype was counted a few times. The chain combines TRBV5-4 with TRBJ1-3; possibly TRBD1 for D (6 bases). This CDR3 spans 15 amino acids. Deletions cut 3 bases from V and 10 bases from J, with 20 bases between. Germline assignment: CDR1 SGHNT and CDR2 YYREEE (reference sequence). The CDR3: CASSSDRYSGRTIYF. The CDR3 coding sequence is TGTGCCAGCAGCTCCGACAGGTACTCTGGAAGGACCATATATTTT.

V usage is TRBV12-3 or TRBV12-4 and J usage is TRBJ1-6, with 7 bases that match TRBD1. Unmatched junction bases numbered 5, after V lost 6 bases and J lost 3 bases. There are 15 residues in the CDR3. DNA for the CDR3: TGTGCCAGCAGAGCCGACAGGGACTATAATTCACCCCTCCACTTT. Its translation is CASRADRDYNSPLHF.

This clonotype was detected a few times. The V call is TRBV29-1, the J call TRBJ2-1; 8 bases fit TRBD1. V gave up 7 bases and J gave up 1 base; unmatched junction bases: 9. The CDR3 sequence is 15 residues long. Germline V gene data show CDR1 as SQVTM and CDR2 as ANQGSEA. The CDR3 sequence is CSAERTGRSYNEQFF. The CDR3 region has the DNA TGCAGCGCCGAACGGACAGGGAGGTCCTACAATGAGCAGTTCTTC.

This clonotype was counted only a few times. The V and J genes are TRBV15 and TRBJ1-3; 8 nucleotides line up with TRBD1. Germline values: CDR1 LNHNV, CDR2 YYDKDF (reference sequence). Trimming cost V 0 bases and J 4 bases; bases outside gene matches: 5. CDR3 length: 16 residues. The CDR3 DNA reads TGTGCCACCAGCAGAGATTATTCAGGGGGCGGAAACACCATATATTTT. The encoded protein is CATSRDYSGGGNTIYF.